This T cell receptor beta chain emerged from a study of read filtering for tumor transcriptome and immune sequencing. V lost 8 bases, J lost 3 bases, and 13 bases lay in between. Per the germline V gene, CDR1 is SEHNR and CDR2 is FQNEAQ (reference sequence). The CDR3 totals 14 residues. Remarks on this clonotype: A single base separates this from a much larger clone, so it may be a read error.

This library used roughly 400 ng RNA and molecular barcoded adaptors spanning alpha/delta and beta/gamma chains. TCRdb passed the reads through MiXCR, listing each CDR3 protein once. The sample holds tens of thousands of distinct CDR3 sequences, about 18% seen once. The sequence was collected from a donor over 35 with multiple myeloma. The chain couples TRBV7-9 to TRBJ1-4; D perhaps matches TRBD1 (5 bases). Material for sequencing was a population of CD138-negative cells sorted from bone marrow. CDR3 DNA: TGTGCCAGCGGCGCCGAAGGGGCTAATGAAAAACTGTTTTTT. Translated: CASGAEGANEKLFF.